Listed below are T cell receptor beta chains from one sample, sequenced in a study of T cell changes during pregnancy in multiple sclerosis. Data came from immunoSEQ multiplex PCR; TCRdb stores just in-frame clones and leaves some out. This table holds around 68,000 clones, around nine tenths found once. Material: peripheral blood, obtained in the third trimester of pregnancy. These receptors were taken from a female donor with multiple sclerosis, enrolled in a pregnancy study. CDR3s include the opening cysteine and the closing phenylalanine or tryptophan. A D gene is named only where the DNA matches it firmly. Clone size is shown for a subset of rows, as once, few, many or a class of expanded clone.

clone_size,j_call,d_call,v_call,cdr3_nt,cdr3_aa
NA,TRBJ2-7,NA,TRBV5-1,TGCGCCAGCAGCTTGGGCCAGGACTCCTACGAGCAGTACTTC,CASSLGQDSYEQYF
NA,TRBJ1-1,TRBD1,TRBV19,TGTGCCAGTAGTATAGTCGGACAGGGGAACACTGAAGCTTTCTTT,CASSIVGQGNTEAFF
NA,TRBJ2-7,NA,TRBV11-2,TGTGCCAGCAGCTTAGACGTGACACCGCTTCTCGACGAGCAGTACTTC,CASSLDVTPLLDEQYF
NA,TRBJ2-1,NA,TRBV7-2,TGTGCCAGCTTGACCCGACAGGCGTACCACAATGAGCAGTTCTTC,CASLTRQAYHNEQFF
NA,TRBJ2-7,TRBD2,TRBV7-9,TGTGCCAGCAGCTTAGGCGGGGGAAACGCTGGGGAGCAGTACTTC,CASSLGGGNAGEQYF
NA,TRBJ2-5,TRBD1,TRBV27,TGTGCCAGCAGTTTCGGGACAGGCGAGACCCAGTACTTC,CASSFGTGETQYF
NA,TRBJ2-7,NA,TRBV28,TGTGCCAGCAGTTTATTACAGGGTGCCTACGAGCAGTACTTC,CASSLLQGAYEQYF
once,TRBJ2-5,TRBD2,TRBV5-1,TGCGCCAGCAGCTTGGCCGGGGGGATCCTGGGCGAGACCCAGTACTTC,CASSLAGGILGETQYF
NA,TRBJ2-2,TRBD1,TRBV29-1,TGCAGCGTTGCCCCCGGGACAGGGATTGCCGGGGAGCTGTTTTTT,CSVAPGTGIAGELFF
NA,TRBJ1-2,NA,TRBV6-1,TGTGCCAGCAGTGAGGCAGGGGAAGGCTATGGCTACACCTTC,CASSEAGEGYGYTF
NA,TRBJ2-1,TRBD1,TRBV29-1,TGCAGCGTTGAAGTTTCGGACAGGGGGCATTACGGGCAGTTCTTC,CSVEVSDRGHYGQFF
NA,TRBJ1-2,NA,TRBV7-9,TGTGCCAGCAGCTCGGGACCGGGAGGAGGCTACACCTTC,CASSSGPGGGYTF
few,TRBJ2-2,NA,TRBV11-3,TGTGCCAGCAGCTCCCCAGTGAACACCGGGGAGCTGTTTTTT,CASSSPVNTGELFF
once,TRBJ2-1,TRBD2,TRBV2,TGTGCCAGCATAAGCGGGAGCTATAATGAGCAGTTCTTC,CASISGSYNEQFF
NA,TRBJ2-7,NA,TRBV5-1,TGCGCCAGCAGCTTGTTACCTGGGGGGAACGAGCAGTACTTC,CASSLLPGGNEQYF
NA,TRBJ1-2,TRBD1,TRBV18,TGTGCCAGCTCCCCGGGGGACAGAGACTATGGCTACACCTTC,CASSPGDRDYGYTF
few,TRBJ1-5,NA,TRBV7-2,TGTGCCAGCAGCTTACTGGGCATCGGCAATCAGCCCCAGCATTTT,CASSLLGIGNQPQHF